Presented here are 26 T cell receptor beta chains from one specimen sequenced in a study of spatial heterogeneity in lung cancer. TCRdb independently ran MiXCR on the 5' RACE reads; one entry per CDR3 protein. This sample has 45,000 to 55,000 distinct CDR3 sequences, with about 5.8% found just once. Time point: sample taken at primary tumor resection. No cell sorting; template was whole RNA from tumor, lung tissue or PBMC. Material: PBMCs, obtained at surgery. The receptors stem from a male donor with early-stage non-small cell lung cancer.

This clonotype was counted many times. The genes are TRBV7-6 and TRBJ2-3, with D hard to call. The CDR3 spans 13 residues. Germline V gene sequence: CDR1 SGHVS, CDR2 FNYEAQ. The V and J ends lost 6 bases and 2 bases respectively, with 9 bases between them. The chain's CDR3 is CASRYPDTDTQYF. In nucleotides, the CDR3 is TGTGCCAGCAGGTATCCTGACACAGATACGCAGTATTTT.

At least ten counts were recorded for this clonotype. V gene TRBV20-1 combines with J gene TRBJ1-1; tentative D call: TRBD1 (5 bases). V gave up 6 bases and J gave up 4 bases, with 12 bases separating them. Germline loops: CDR1 DFQATT, CDR2 SNEGSKA (reference sequence). The CDR3 is 12 amino acids. CDR3 bases: TGCAGTGCGACCCGGGGGGGCACTGAAGCTTTCTTT. Translation gives CSATRGGTEAFF.

At least ten counts were recorded for this clonotype. The chain links TRBV28 to TRBJ2-5; D is possibly TRBD1 (7 bases). CDR1 is MDHEN, CDR2 SYDVKM, per germline. The CDR3 covers 17 residues. The V end was cut by 2 bases, the J end by 1 base, with 17 bases between. Here the CDR3 reads CASSLGRTGSLQETQYF. CDR3 nucleotides: TGTGCCAGCAGTTTAGGGAGGACAGGTTCACTCCAAGAGACCCAGTACTTC.

There are many counts of this clonotype. The chain carries TRBV7-3 and TRBJ2-2; 9 positions match TRBD1. The germline V gene has CDR1 SGHTA and CDR2 FQGTGA. The CDR3 extends over 16 amino acids. The V and J ends lost 2 bases and 7 bases, in that order; junction bases with no gene match: 8. The CDR3 bases are TGTGCCAGCAGCTTACAAAGGACAGGGGCGGGCGGGGAGCTGTTTTTT. Amino acid sequence: CASSLQRTGAGGELFF.

This clonotype was seen at least ten times. V is TRBV5-1 and J is TRBJ2-1, with D perhaps being TRBD1 or TRBD2 (5 bases each). V lost 5 bases to trimming and J lost 0 bases, with 12 bases between them. The length of the CDR3 is 15 residues. From germline, CDR1 is SGHRS and CDR2 YFSETQ. The CDR3 region is CASSEGRVSYNEQFF. CDR3 sequence (DNA): TGCGCCAGCAGTGAGGGGCGGGTCTCCTACAATGAGCAGTTCTTC.

This clonotype came up many times. In DNA, the CDR3 is TGCAGCGCGGGCTTCAAGGCCTATGGCTACACCTTC. This gives the protein CSAGFKAYGYTF. The J gene is TRBJ1-2, the V gene TRBV29-1; D remains unclear. Trimming removed 7 bases at V and 4 bases at J, with 13 bases between. Germline loops: CDR1 SQVTM, CDR2 ANQGSEA. CDR3 length equals 12 residues.

J is TRBJ1-4 and V is TRBV12-3 or TRBV12-4; the match to TRBD1 covers 7 bases. The CDR3 is made up of 13 amino acids. V was clipped by 5 bases and J by 11 bases; unmatched bases: 8. CDR3 sequence reads: CASSPLAGGKLFF. DNA for the CDR3: TGTGCCAGCAGTCCCCTCGCAGGGGGTAAACTGTTTTTT.

This clonotype has a handful of counts. Written as DNA, the CDR3 is TGTGCCAGCAGCTTACGGCTGGGTCAGCGGGAGCATCCCCTTATCCGTAACAATGAGCAGTTCTTC. It translates to CASSLRLGQREHPLIRNNEQFF. This chain connects TRBV7-2 to TRBJ2-1; 8 nucleotides match TRBD2. CDR1 is SGHTA, CDR2 FQGNSA, per germline. The CDR3 length is 22 residues. V lost 2 bases, J lost 5 bases, and 26 bases stayed unmatched.

This clonotype was seen ten or more times. This sequence joins TRBV7-6 and TRBJ1-1; 7 bases map to TRBD1. The CDR3 contains 15 residues. V shed 5 bases, J shed 0 bases, and the junction held 6 bases outside the gene matches. The germline V gene has CDR1 SGHVS and CDR2 FNYEAQ. CDR3 coding DNA: TGTGCCAGCAGCCTAACAGGGGTTATGAACACTGAAGCTTTCTTT. It yields the protein CASSLTGVMNTEAFF. Looking up the rest from reference TRBV7-6 and TRBJ1-1 gives the full variable domain: GAGVSQSPRYKVTKRGQDVALRCDPISGHVSLYWYRQALGQGPEFLTYFNYEAQQDKSGLPNDRFSAERPEGSISTLTIQRTEQRDSAMYRCASSLTGVMNTEAFFGQGTRLTVV.

The chain uses TRBV20-1 and TRBJ2-7, with no clear D. CDR1 is DFQATT and CDR2 is SNEGSKA in the germline V gene (reference sequence). CDR3 length equals 14 residues. Trimming took off 0 bases at V and 0 bases at J, with 9 bases between the two ends. This chain's CDR3 is CSARDPRGSYEQYF. The CDR3, as DNA: TGCAGTGCTAGAGACCCCCGAGGCTCCTACGAGCAGTACTTC.

This clonotype has more than one count but fewer than ten. This chain links TRBV24-1 with TRBJ2-3, with unresolved D. The CDR3 has 16 amino acids. The V and J ends lost 4 bases and 3 bases respectively, with 16 bases between them. The germline CDR1 and CDR2 sequences are KGHDR and SFDVKD. CDR3 in DNA: TGTGCCACCAGTGAAGAAACAGCATTGGGTACAGATACGCAGTATTTT. Translating it yields CATSEETALGTDTQYF.

This clonotype was detected many times. The J gene is TRBJ2-1, the V gene TRBV5-1; TRBD2 aligns across 11 bases. The CDR3 is made up of 15 amino acids. CDR1 is SGHRS, CDR2 YFSETQ, per germline. Trimming took 3 bases from V and 7 from J; bases not matched to a gene: 6. CDR3 amino acids: CASSSHASGRNEQFF. The DNA for the CDR3 is TGCGCCAGCAGCTCCCATGCTAGCGGGAGGAATGAGCAGTTCTTC. Complete variable domain (other parts from reference TRBV5-1 and TRBJ2-1): KAGVTQTPRYLIKTRGQQVTLSCSPISGHRSVSWYQQTPGQGLQFLFEYFSETQRNKGNFPGRFSGRQFSNSRSEMNVSTLELGDSALYLCASSSHASGRNEQFFGPGTRLTVL.

In the case of this clonotype: One base away lies a much larger clone, so this may be a sequencing read error. V is TRBV3-1 and J is TRBJ2-5, with no clear D. Germline CDR1 and CDR2: LGHDT and YNNKEL (reference sequence). Trimming pared 3 bases from V and 1 base from J, leaving 9 bases between. The CDR3 is made up of 14 amino acids. The CDR3 is CASSHWTVQETQYF. DNA of the CDR3: TGTGCCAGCAGCCATTGGACGGTCCAAGAGACCCAGTACTTC.

This clonotype has a count of ten or more. The V and J genes are TRBV5-1 and TRBJ2-1, with 7 nucleotides matching TRBD1. V shed 1 base and J 2 bases; nucleotides not matched to a gene: 6. CDR3 length: 16 residues. Germline V gene lookup returns CDR1 SGHRS and CDR2 YFSETQ. Written as DNA, the CDR3 is TGCGCCAGCAGCTTGAACCCAGGGGGTACCTACAATGAGCAGTTCTTC. Encoded protein: CASSLNPGGTYNEQFF.

This clonotype was recorded at least ten times. V is TRBV6-6 and J is TRBJ2-3, with 7 bases fitting TRBD2. Germline V gene data show CDR1 as MNHNY and CDR2 as SVGAGI (reference sequence). This CDR3 spans 15 amino acids. V lost 2 bases to trimming and J lost 5 bases; unmatched junction nucleotides: 7. The CDR3 nucleotides are TGTGCCAGCAGTTACGGGGCGGGAGAAAGAGATACGCAGTATTTT. It encodes CASSYGAGERDTQYF.

V usage is TRBV10-3 and J usage is TRBJ1-1; D remains unclear. V shed 5 bases and J shed 2 bases, with 9 bases lying between them. The CDR3 runs 13 residues. Germline V gene data show CDR1 as ENHRY and CDR2 as SYGVKD. CDR3 region: CAISRGLNTEAFF. CDR3 in DNA: TGTGCCATCAGTCGAGGGTTAAACACTGAAGCTTTCTTT.

The sample holds many counts of this clonotype. The J gene is TRBJ1-1, the V gene TRBV10-1, with D perhaps TRBD1 (6 bases). From germline, CDR1 is WNHNN and CDR2 SYGVQD (reference sequence). V gave up 4 bases and J gave up 5 bases, with 11 bases separating them. The CDR3 length is 13 residues. As DNA, the CDR3 is TGCGCCAGCAGTGTACAGGGAGGGACTGAAGCTTTCTTT. As protein: CASSVQGGTEAFF.

The CDR3 DNA reads as TGTGCCAGCAGCGGGAGAGGCACAGATACGCAGTATTTT. It encodes CASSGRGTDTQYF. This chain links TRBV3-1 with TRBJ2-3; a possible D gene is TRBD2 (5 bases). The CDR3 is 13 residues long. Looked up from germline, CDR1 is LGHDT and CDR2 is YNNKEL (reference sequence). V lost 5 bases, J lost 1 base, and 7 bases lay in between.

This clonotype was observed at least ten times. This rearrangement joins TRBV5-1 to TRBJ2-1; D is possibly TRBD2 (6 bases). V was clipped by 4 bases and J by 6 bases, with 8 bases between them. The CDR3 has 12 amino acids. Germline CDR1 is SGHRS and CDR2 is YFSETQ. CDR3 coding DNA: TGCGCCAGCAGCCCGGAGGGCAATGAGCAGTTCTTC. Translation gives CASSPEGNEQFF.

This clonotype has only a few counts. A clone one base away is much larger, so this may be a read error. The chain couples TRBV28 to TRBJ1-5, with D maybe TRBD1 (5 bases). Germline V CDR1 and CDR2: MDHEN, SYDVKM. The CDR3 is made up of 16 amino acids. The CDR3 protein is CASSSSRGSWNRPQHF. The CDR3, as DNA: TGTGCCAGCAGTTCCTCCCGGGGCTCGTGGAATCGGCCCCAGCATTTT.

This clonotype was recorded at least ten times. This CDR3 reads CASSQGTAGELFF. Here the CDR3 DNA reads TGTGCCAGCAGCCAGGGTACGGCCGGGGAGCTGTTTTTT. V is TRBV3-1 and J is TRBJ2-2, with D hard to call. CDR1 is LGHDT and CDR2 is YNNKEL in the germline V gene (reference sequence). This CDR3 contains 13 residues. Trimming pared 3 bases from V and 6 bases from J, leaving 8 bases between.

This clonotype was observed at least ten times. This sequence joins TRBV5-1 and TRBJ2-1; 8 bases line up with TRBD2. The germline V gene has CDR1 SGHRS and CDR2 YFSETQ. The CDR3 is made up of 18 amino acids. V dropped 0 bases and J dropped 5; count of bases not matched to a gene: 13. The CDR3 here is CASSLDISGKIFDNEQFF. As DNA, the CDR3 is TGCGCCAGCAGCTTGGATATTAGCGGGAAGATTTTTGACAATGAGCAGTTCTTC.

The chain carries TRBV9 and TRBJ2-7; 8 bases align to TRBD2. The CDR3 length is 14 residues. The germline gives CDR1 SGDLS, CDR2 YYNGEE. J gave up 2 bases and V 4 bases, and 5 bases lay outside the gene matches. CDR3 bases: TGTGCCAGCAGCAACCGGGAGGGGGCCTACGAGCAGTACTTC. Translation: CASSNREGAYEQYF.

The rearrangement uses TRBV2 and TRBJ2-1, with 9 bases identical to TRBD2. V lost 9 bases and J lost 4; bases outside the gene matches: 7. The germline CDR1 and CDR2 sequences are SNHLY and FYNNEI. The CDR3 runs 14 residues. The CDR3 sequence: CASRTSGPYNEQFF. CDR3 nucleotide sequence: TGTGCCAGTAGAACTAGCGGGCCGTACAATGAGCAGTTCTTC.

This clonotype has at least ten counts. The chain's CDR3 is CASMALQETQYF. CDR3 nucleotide sequence: TGTGCCAGCATGGCGCTGCAAGAGACCCAGTACTTC. This chain connects TRBV11-3 to TRBJ2-5; D remains ambiguous. CDR1 is SGHNT, CDR2 YENEEA, per germline. V was clipped by 7 bases and J by 2 bases, with 8 bases between them. The CDR3 spans 12 residues.

CDR3 coding DNA: TGTGCCAGCATCCTAGGTGGTTCATCCCTCCACTTT. Translating gives CASILGGSSLHF. The chain is built from TRBV21-1 and TRBJ1-6. TRBV21-1 is tagged as a pseudogene. CDR3 size: 12 residues.